The 5 T cell receptor beta chains below all came from one sample that was sequenced in a study of blood T cell repertoires in COVID-19. Libraries were prepared by immunoSEQ multiplex PCR; TCRdb keeps only in-frame clonotypes and omits some of them. The sample consists of about 170,000 clones, less than 90% of them appearing once. The material sequenced was peripheral blood. Source of these receptors: a man in his sixties with acute or convalescent COVID-19.

This rearrangement joins TRBV21-1 to TRBJ1-4. TRBV21-1 is annotated as a pseudogene. The CDR3 spans 16 residues. The CDR3 protein is CASSPGGRGGSEKLFF. The CDR3 coding sequence is TGTGCCAGCAGCCCCGGGGGACGGGGCGGTAGTGAAAAACTGTTTTTT.

The chain employs TRBV5-6 and TRBJ1-6; 7 bases agree with TRBD1. The CDR3 runs to 15 residues. The germline V gene has CDR1 SGHDT and CDR2 YYEEEE. Trimming removed 3 bases from V and 6 bases from J; junction bases left unmatched: 6. CDR3 protein: CASSSGTAFNSPLHF. Here the CDR3 DNA reads TGTGCCAGCAGCTCGGGGACAGCGTTTAATTCACCCCTCCACTTT.

The chain employs TRBV7-8 and TRBJ2-3; no clear D gene. The germline gives CDR1 SGHVS, CDR2 FQNEAQ. This CDR3 is built from 16 residues. V was cut by 0 bases and J by 2 bases, with 12 bases left in between. CDR3 DNA: TGTGCCAGCAGCTTAGCCAGGAAACTTCACACAGATACGCAGTATTTT. Protein product: CASSLARKLHTDTQYF.

This rearrangement joins TRBV5-4 to TRBJ1-5; D is ambiguous. Deletions cut 0 bases from V and 3 bases from J, with 4 bases between. From germline, CDR1 is SGHNT and CDR2 YYREEE (reference sequence). The CDR3 spans 13 residues. In DNA, the CDR3 is TGTGCCAGCAGCTTGGGCTACAATCAGCCCCAGCATTTT. It encodes CASSLGYNQPQHF.

The genes are TRBV19 and TRBJ1-1, with D unclear. V lost 1 base and J 0 bases, leaving 12 bases between the germline ends. The CDR3 contains 16 residues. Looked up from germline, CDR1 is LNHDA and CDR2 is SQIVND (reference sequence). Written as DNA, the CDR3 is TGTGCCAGTAGTATAGGCCAGGCCTACATGAACACTGAAGCTTTCTTT. This sequence encodes CASSIGQAYMNTEAFF.